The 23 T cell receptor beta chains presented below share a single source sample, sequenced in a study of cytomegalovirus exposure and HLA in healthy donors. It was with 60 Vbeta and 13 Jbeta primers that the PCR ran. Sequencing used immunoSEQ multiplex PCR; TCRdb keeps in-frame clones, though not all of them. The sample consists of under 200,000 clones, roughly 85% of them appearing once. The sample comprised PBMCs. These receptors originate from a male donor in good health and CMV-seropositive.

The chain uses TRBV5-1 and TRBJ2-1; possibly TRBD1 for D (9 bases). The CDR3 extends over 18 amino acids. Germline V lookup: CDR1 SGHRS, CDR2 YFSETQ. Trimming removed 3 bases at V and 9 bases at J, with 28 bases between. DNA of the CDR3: TGCGCCAGCAGCTGGGGACAGGGTCCGGGACTAGGAGCGGTTGAGCAGTTCTTC. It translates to CASSWGQGPGLGAVEQFF.

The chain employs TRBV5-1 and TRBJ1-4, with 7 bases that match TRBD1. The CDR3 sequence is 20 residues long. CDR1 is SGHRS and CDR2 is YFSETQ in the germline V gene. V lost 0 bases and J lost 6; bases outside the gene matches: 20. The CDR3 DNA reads TGCGCCAGCAGCTTGGTTCGACAGGTCCGATCCAGGGGGAATGATGAAAAACTGTTTTTT. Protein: CASSLVRQVRSRGNDEKLFF.

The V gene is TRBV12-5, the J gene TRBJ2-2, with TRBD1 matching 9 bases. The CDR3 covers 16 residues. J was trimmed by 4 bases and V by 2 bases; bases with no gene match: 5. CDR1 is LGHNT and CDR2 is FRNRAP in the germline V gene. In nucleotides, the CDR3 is TGTGCTAGTGGTTTGAGGACAGGGGTGAGCACCGGGGAGCTGTTTTTT. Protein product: CASGLRTGVSTGELFF.

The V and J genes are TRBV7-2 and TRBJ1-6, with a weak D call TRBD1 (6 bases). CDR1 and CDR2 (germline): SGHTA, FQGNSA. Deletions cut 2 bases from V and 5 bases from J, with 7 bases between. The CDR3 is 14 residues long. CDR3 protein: CASSLRQDNSPLHF. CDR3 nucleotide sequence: TGTGCCAGCAGCTTAAGACAGGATAATTCACCCCTCCACTTT. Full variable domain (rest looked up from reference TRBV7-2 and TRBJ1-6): GAGVSQSPSNKVTEKGKDVELRCDPISGHTALYWYRQSLGQGLEFLIYFQGNSAPDKSGLPSDRFSAERTGGSVSTLTIQRTQQEDSAVYLCASSLRQDNSPLHFGNGTRLTVT.

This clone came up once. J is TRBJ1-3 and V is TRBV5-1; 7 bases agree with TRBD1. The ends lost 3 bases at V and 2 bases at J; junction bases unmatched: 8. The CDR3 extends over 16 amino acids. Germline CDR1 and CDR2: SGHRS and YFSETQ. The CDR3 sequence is CASSYSTGSAGNTIYF. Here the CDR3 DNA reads TGCGCCAGCAGCTATTCGACAGGGTCTGCTGGAAACACCATATATTTT. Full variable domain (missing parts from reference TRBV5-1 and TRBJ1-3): KAGVTQTPRYLIKTRGQQVTLSCSPISGHRSVSWYQQTPGQGLQFLFEYFSETQRNKGNFPGRFSGRQFSNSRSEMNVSTLELGDSALYLCASSYSTGSAGNTIYFGEGSWLTVV.

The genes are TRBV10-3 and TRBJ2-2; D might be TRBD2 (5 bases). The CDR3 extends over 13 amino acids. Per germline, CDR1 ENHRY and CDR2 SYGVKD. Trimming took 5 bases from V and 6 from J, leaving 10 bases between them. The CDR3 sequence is CAISLGDPGELFF. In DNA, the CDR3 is TGTGCCATCAGTTTGGGAGACCCCGGGGAGCTGTTTTTT.

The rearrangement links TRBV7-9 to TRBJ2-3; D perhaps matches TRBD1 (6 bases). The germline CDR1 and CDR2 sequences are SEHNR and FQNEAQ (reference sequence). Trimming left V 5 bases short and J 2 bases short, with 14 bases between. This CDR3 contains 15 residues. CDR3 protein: CASSPLDRFTDTQYF. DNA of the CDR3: TGTGCCAGCAGCCCATTGGACAGATTCACAGATACGCAGTATTTT.

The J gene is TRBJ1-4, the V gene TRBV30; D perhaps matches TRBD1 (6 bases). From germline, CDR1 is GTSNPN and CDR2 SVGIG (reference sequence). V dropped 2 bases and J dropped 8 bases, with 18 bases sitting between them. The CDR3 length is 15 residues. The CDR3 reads CAWSPRDLRGEKLFF. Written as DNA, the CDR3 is TGTGCCTGGAGTCCCCGGGACCTGAGGGGGGAAAAACTGTTTTTT.

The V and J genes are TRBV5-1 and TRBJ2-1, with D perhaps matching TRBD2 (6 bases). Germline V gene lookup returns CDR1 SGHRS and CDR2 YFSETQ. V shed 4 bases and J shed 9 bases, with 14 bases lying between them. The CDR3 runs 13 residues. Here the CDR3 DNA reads TGCGCCAGCAGCCACGGGGCCGGGGGTGAGCAGTTCTTC. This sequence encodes CASSHGAGGEQFF.

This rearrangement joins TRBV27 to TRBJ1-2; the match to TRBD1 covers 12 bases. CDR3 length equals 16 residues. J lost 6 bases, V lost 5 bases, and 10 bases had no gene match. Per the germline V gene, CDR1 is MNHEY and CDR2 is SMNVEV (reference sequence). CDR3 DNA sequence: TGTGCCAGCAGTCCGTCCTTCGGGACAGGGGGCGATGGCTACACCTTC. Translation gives CASSPSFGTGGDGYTF.

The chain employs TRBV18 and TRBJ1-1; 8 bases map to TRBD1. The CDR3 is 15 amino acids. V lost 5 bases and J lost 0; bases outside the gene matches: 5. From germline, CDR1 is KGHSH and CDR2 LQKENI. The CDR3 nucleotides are TGTGCCAGCTCAGGACAGGGTAACATGAACACTGAAGCTTTCTTT. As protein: CASSGQGNMNTEAFF.

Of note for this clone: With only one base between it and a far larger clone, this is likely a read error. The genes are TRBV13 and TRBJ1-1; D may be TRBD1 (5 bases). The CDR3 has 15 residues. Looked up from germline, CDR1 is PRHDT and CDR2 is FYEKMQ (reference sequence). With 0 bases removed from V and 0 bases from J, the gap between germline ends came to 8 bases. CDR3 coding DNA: TGTGCCAGCAGCTTAGGGGCAGGGATGAACACTGAAGCTTTCTTT. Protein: CASSLGAGMNTEAFF.

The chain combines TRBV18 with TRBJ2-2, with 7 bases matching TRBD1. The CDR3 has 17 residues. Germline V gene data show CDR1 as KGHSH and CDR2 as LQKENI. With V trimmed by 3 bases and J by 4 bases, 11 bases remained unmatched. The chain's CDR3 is CASSPSLGTDLTGELFF. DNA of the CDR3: TGTGCCAGCTCACCTTCTCTTGGGACAGATCTCACCGGGGAGCTGTTTTTT. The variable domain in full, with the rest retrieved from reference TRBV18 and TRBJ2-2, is NAGVMQNPRHLVRRRGQEARLRCSPMKGHSHVYWYRQLPEEGLKFMVYLQKENIIDESGMPKERFSAEFPKEGPSILRIQQVVRGDSAAYFCASSPSLGTDLTGELFFGEGSRLTVL.

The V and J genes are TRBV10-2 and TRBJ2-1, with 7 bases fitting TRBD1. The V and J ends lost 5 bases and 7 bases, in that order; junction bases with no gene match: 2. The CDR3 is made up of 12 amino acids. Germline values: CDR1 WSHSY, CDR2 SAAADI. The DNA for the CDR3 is TGCGCCAGCAGTCCACAGGGGAATGAGCAGTTCTTC. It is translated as CASSPQGNEQFF.

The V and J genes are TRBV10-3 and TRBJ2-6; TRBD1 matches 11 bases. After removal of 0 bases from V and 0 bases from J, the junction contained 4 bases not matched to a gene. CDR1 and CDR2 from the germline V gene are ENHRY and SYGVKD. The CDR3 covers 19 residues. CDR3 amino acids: CAISESRGTGGSGANVLTF. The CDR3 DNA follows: TGTGCCATCAGTGAGTCGCGGGGGACAGGGGGCTCTGGGGCCAACGTCCTGACTTTC.

The CDR3 loop reads CASSLGGQPAYEQYF. The CDR3 DNA reads as TGTGCCAGCTCCTTGGGAGGGCAGCCTGCCTACGAGCAGTACTTC. The rearrangement uses TRBV18 and TRBJ2-7, with 7 bases fitting TRBD2. Germline CDR1 KGHSH, CDR2 LQKENI. V lost 6 bases, J lost 2 bases, and 10 bases stayed unmatched. This CDR3 comprises 15 residues.

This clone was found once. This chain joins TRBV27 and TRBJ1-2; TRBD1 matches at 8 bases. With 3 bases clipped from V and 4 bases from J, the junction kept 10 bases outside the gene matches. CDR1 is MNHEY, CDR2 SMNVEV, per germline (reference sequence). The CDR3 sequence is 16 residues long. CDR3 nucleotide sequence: TGTGCCAGCAGTTTTTCCCCGACAGGGGCGGTCTATGGCTACACCTTC. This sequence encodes CASSFSPTGAVYGYTF.

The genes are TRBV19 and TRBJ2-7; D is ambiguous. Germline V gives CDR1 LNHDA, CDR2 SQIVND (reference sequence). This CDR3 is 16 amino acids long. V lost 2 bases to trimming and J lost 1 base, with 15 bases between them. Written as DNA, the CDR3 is TGTGCCAGTAGTATACAGGCTTCCTCAAGTTCCTACGAGCAGTACTTC. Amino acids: CASSIQASSSSYEQYF.

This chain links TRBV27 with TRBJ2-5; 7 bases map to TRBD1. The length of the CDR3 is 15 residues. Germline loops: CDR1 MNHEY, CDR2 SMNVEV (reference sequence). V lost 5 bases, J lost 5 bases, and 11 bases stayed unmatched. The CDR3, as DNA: TGTGCCAGCAGTCCAGGGGACAGATCCGCGGAGACCCAGTACTTC. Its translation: CASSPGDRSAETQYF.

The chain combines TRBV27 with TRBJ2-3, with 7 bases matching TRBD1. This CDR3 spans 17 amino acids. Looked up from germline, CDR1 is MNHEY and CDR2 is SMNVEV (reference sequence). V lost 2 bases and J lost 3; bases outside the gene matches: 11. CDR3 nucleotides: TGTGCCAGCAGTTTAGAGGCAGGGGGTGACTGGACAGATACGCAGTATTTT. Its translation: CASSLEAGGDWTDTQYF.

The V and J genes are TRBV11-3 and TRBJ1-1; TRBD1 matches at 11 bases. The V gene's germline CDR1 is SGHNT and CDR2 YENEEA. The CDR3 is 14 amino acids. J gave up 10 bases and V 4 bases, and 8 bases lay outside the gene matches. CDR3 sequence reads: CASSSGQGASGAFF. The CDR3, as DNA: TGTGCCAGCAGCTCCGGACAGGGGGCCAGTGGAGCTTTCTTT.

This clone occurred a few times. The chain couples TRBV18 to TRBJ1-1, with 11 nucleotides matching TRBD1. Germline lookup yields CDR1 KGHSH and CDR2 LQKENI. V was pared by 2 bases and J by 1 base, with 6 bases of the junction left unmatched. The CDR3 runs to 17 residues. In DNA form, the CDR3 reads TGTGCCAGCTCACCAAATCCCGGGACAGGGGGGAACACTGAAGCTTTCTTT. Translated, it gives CASSPNPGTGGNTEAFF.

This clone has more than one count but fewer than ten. This CDR3 is CASIITGGVTEAFF. Written as DNA, the CDR3 is TGTGCCAGCATTATAACAGGGGGCGTCACTGAAGCTTTCTTT. This chain links TRBV6-1 with TRBJ1-1; 9 nucleotides agree with TRBD1. Germline trimming cut 7 bases from V and 4 bases from J; bases unmatched to any gene: 7. In germline, CDR1 is MNHNS, CDR2 SASEGT. The CDR3 has 14 amino acids.